Listed below are T cell receptor beta chains from one sample, sequenced in a study of blood T cells in healthy people across ages. TCRdb processed the 5' RACE reads anew with MiXCR; each CDR3 protein has one entry. The top ten clones hold less than 0.75% of a sample with around 1,000,000 distinct CDR3 sequences, around 27% of them seen once. A further study also used this sample, focusing on T cells of mothers and their children.

Sequenced sample: blood. These receptors came from a girl aged 2 to 10 in good health. Each CDR3 is given with its conserved first and last residue. D genes are given only for firm matches. Size tells how often a clone was seen (once, few, many) or the class of an expanded clone, and some rows leave it out.

d_gene: -; v_gene: TRBV6-2/TRBV6-3; abundance: -; j_gene: TRBJ1-2; CDR3nt: TGTGCCAGCAGTTACTCGTACGGATATGGCTACACCTTC; CDR3aa: CASSYSYGYGYTF
d_gene: -; v_gene: TRBV7-2; abundance: -; j_gene: TRBJ2-2; CDR3nt: TGTGCCAGCAGACTAGGGGGCGGGGAGCTGTTTTTT; CDR3aa: CASRLGGGELFF
d_gene: -; v_gene: TRBV27; abundance: few; j_gene: TRBJ1-2; CDR3nt: TGTGCCAGCAGTTGGAGCGATTCGGGCAACTATGGCTACACCTTC; CDR3aa: CASSWSDSGNYGYTF
d_gene: TRBD1; v_gene: TRBV5-1; abundance: -; j_gene: TRBJ2-7; CDR3nt: TGCGCCAGCAGCTCCACCGGGACAGGGGCGCGCGAGCAGTACTTC; CDR3aa: CASSSTGTGAREQYF
d_gene: TRBD2; v_gene: TRBV29-1; abundance: few; j_gene: TRBJ2-6; CDR3nt: TGCAGCGTGGCCGGGACTAGCGGTACTACGGCCAACGTCCTGACTTTC; CDR3aa: CSVAGTSGTTANVLTF
d_gene: TRBD2; v_gene: TRBV9; abundance: -; j_gene: TRBJ2-1; CDR3nt: TGTGCCAGCAGCGTGGGACTAGCGGGAGCGGGCGGGGATAAGCAGTTCTTC; CDR3aa: CASSVGLAGAGGDKQFF
d_gene: -; v_gene: TRBV7-2; abundance: -; j_gene: TRBJ2-7; CDR3nt: TGTGCCAGCAGCCCATCCCCCGTCGAAGGTTCCTACGAGCAGTACTTC; CDR3aa: CASSPSPVEGSYEQYF
d_gene: -; v_gene: TRBV5-1; abundance: few; j_gene: TRBJ2-1; CDR3nt: TGCGCCAGCAGCTTGGTAGGGGGGAGAGGTAACAATGAGCAGTTCTTC; CDR3aa: CASSLVGGRGNNEQFF
d_gene: -; v_gene: TRBV7-3; abundance: -; j_gene: TRBJ2-7; CDR3nt: TGTGCCAGCAGCCCCGATGGGGGGGCCGAGCAGTACTTC; CDR3aa: CASSPDGGAEQYF
d_gene: TRBD2; v_gene: TRBV27; abundance: -; j_gene: TRBJ2-1; CDR3nt: TGTGCCAGCACCGTGCGGACTAGCGGCTACAATGAGCAGTTCTTC; CDR3aa: CASTVRTSGYNEQFF
d_gene: TRBD1; v_gene: TRBV5-6; abundance: once; j_gene: TRBJ2-4; CDR3nt: TGTGCCAGCAGCCCAGCCCGGACAGGGGGAGACATTCAGTACTTC; CDR3aa: CASSPARTGGDIQYF
d_gene: -; v_gene: TRBV27; abundance: -; j_gene: TRBJ2-7; CDR3nt: TGTGCCAGCAGTTATGGGGCCGGACGGGCTCTGGACGAGCAGTACTTC; CDR3aa: CASSYGAGRALDEQYF
d_gene: -; v_gene: TRBV7-9; abundance: -; j_gene: TRBJ2-1; CDR3nt: TGTGCCAGCAGCTTTGTAGGTAGCCCTAGCTCCTACAATGAGCAGTTCTTC; CDR3aa: CASSFVGSPSSYNEQFF
d_gene: -; v_gene: TRBV24-1; abundance: few; j_gene: TRBJ2-1; CDR3nt: TGTGCCACCAGTGTATCCTCCGGGCCTAAGCAGTTCTTC; CDR3aa: CATSVSSGPKQFF
d_gene: TRBD1; v_gene: TRBV6-5; abundance: few; j_gene: TRBJ2-7; CDR3nt: TGTGCCAGCAGTTACCCCGGGACAGGGGAGAACGAGCAGTACTTC; CDR3aa: CASSYPGTGENEQYF
d_gene: TRBD1; v_gene: TRBV29-1; abundance: -; j_gene: TRBJ1-2; CDR3nt: TGCAGCGTAAAACGGACAGGGGGCTCTGGCTACACCTTC; CDR3aa: CSVKRTGGSGYTF
d_gene: TRBD2; v_gene: TRBV24-1; abundance: few; j_gene: TRBJ2-7; CDR3nt: TGTGTCACCAGTGATACTAGCGGAGGCTACAATGAGCAGTACTTC; CDR3aa: CVTSDTSGGYNEQYF
d_gene: -; v_gene: TRBV20-1; abundance: -; j_gene: TRBJ2-7; CDR3nt: TGCAGTGCTAGAGTTTCTAGGCCTGGGCTCTACGAGCAGTACTTC; CDR3aa: CSARVSRPGLYEQYF
d_gene: TRBD2; v_gene: TRBV6-5; abundance: few; j_gene: TRBJ2-1; CDR3nt: TGTGCCAGCAATGGACTAGCGAGGGGTTACAATGAGCAGTTCTTC; CDR3aa: CASNGLARGYNEQFF
d_gene: -; v_gene: TRBV7-2; abundance: few; j_gene: TRBJ2-7; CDR3nt: TGTGCCGGCAGCTTAGGGGGGGCCGAGCAGTACTTC; CDR3aa: CAGSLGGAEQYF
d_gene: -; v_gene: TRBV7-8; abundance: few; j_gene: TRBJ2-7; CDR3nt: TGTGCCAGCAGCTTAGTCGAGCAGGGATACGAGCAGTACTTC; CDR3aa: CASSLVEQGYEQYF
d_gene: -; v_gene: TRBV5-1; abundance: -; j_gene: TRBJ2-7; CDR3nt: TGCGCCAGCAGCTTAGGGGACATCCAAAGCTCCTACGAGCAGTACTTC; CDR3aa: CASSLGDIQSSYEQYF
d_gene: TRBD2; v_gene: TRBV20-1; abundance: few; j_gene: TRBJ2-7; CDR3nt: TGCAGTGCAGTGAGCGGGGGGACACTCGAGCAGTACTTC; CDR3aa: CSAVSGGTLEQYF
d_gene: TRBD1; v_gene: TRBV5-1; abundance: -; j_gene: TRBJ2-5; CDR3nt: TGCGCCAGCAGCACCCCCGGGACAGAAGAGACCCAGTACTTC; CDR3aa: CASSTPGTEETQYF
d_gene: TRBD2; v_gene: TRBV29-1; abundance: few; j_gene: TRBJ2-1; CDR3nt: TGCAGCGTCGGTACTAGCGAGTTCTACAATGAGCAGTTCTTC; CDR3aa: CSVGTSEFYNEQFF
d_gene: TRBD2; v_gene: TRBV12-3/TRBV12-4; abundance: -; j_gene: TRBJ2-1; CDR3nt: TGTGCCAGCATCCCTAGACTAGCGGAATACAATGAGCAGTTCTTC; CDR3aa: CASIPRLAEYNEQFF
d_gene: -; v_gene: TRBV20-1; abundance: -; j_gene: TRBJ2-1; CDR3nt: TGCAGCGCCGGGACTTTTTCTTACAATGAGCAGTTCTTC; CDR3aa: CSAGTFSYNEQFF